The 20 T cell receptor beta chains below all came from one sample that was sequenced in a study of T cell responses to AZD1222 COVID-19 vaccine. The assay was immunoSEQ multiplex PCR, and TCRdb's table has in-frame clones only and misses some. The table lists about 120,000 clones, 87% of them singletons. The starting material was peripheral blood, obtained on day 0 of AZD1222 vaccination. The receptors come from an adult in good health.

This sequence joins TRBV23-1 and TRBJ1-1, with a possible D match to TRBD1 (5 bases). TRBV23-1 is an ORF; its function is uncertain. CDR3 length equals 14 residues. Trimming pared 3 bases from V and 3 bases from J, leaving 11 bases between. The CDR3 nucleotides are TGCGCCAGCAGTCACCCGGACACCTACACTGAAGCTTTCTTT. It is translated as CASSHPDTYTEAFF.

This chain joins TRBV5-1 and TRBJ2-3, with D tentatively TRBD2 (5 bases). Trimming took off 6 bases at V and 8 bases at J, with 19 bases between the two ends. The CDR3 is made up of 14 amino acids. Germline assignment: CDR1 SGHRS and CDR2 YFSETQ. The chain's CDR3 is CASKVQTEGVTQYF. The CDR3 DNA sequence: TGCGCCAGCAAGGTTCAGACCGAGGGCGTTACGCAGTATTTT.

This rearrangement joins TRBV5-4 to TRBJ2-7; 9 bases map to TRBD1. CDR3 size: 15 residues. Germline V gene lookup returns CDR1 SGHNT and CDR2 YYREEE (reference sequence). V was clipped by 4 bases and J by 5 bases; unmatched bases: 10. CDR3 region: CASSPRTGDLHEQYF. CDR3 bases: TGTGCCAGCAGCCCAAGGACAGGGGATCTCCACGAGCAGTACTTC.

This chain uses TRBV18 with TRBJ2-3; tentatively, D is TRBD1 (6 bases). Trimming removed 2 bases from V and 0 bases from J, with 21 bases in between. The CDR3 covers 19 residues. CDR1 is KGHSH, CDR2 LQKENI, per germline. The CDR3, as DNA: TGTGCCAGCTCACCAAATTTAAAGGGGGTGCTCCCTAGCACAGATACGCAGTATTTT. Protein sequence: CASSPNLKGVLPSTDTQYF.

The CDR3 coding sequence is TGTGCCAGCAGACAGCGGGAGGCCACCAATGAGCAGTTCTTC. It encodes CASRQREATNEQFF. The chain employs TRBV3-1 (or the pseudogene TRBV3-2) and TRBJ2-1, with TRBD2 matching over 9 bases. This CDR3 has 14 residues. CDR1 is LGHDT and CDR2 is YNNKEL in the germline V gene (reference sequence). Germline trimming cut 6 bases from V and 6 bases from J; bases unmatched to any gene: 6.

In DNA, the CDR3 is TGTGCCAGCAGCTTAGTAGCTCTCTCCCAGGGGGAGCAGTTCTTC. This sequence encodes CASSLVALSQGEQFF. This chain connects TRBV7-2 to TRBJ2-1; possibly TRBD1 for D (6 bases). This CDR3 region has 15 residues. CDR1 SGHTA and CDR2 FQGNSA come from the germline V gene. V lost 1 base to trimming and J lost 10 bases, with 17 bases between them.

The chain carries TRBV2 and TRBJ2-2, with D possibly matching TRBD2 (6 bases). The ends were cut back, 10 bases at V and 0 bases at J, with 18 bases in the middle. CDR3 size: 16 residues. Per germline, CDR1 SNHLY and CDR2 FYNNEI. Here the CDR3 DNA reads TGTGCCACCCCGGCAGGGTCTAGCGCGAACACCGGGGAGCTGTTTTTT. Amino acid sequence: CATPAGSSANTGELFF.

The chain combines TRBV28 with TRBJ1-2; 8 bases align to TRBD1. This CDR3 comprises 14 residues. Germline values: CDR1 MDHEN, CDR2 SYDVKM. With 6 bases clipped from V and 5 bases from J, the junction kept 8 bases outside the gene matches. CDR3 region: CASRRGTGYYGYTF. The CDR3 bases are TGTGCCAGCAGACGAGGGACAGGCTATTATGGCTACACCTTC.

CDR3 sequence (DNA): TGTGCCAGCAGCTTTTCGGGGATTTCGCGAGAGACCCAGTACTTC. Translation: CASSFSGISRETQYF. This chain connects TRBV5-8 to TRBJ2-5, with D possibly TRBD2 on 5 matching bases. Germline V lookup: CDR1 SGHTS, CDR2 YDEGEE. Trimming left V 2 bases short and J 4 bases short, with 15 bases between. This CDR3 is 15 amino acids long.

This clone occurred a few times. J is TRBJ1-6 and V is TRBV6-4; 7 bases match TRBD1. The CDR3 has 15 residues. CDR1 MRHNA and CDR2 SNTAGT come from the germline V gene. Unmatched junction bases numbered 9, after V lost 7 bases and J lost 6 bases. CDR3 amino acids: CASKDRAGGNSPLHF. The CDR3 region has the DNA TGTGCCAGCAAAGACAGGGCGGGAGGTAATTCACCCCTCCACTTT.

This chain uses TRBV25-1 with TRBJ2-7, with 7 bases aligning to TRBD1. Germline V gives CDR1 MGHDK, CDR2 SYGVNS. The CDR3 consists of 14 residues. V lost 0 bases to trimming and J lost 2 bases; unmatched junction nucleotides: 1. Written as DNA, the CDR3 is TGTGCCAGCAGTGAATACGGACAGGCCTACGAGCAGTACTTC. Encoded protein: CASSEYGQAYEQYF.

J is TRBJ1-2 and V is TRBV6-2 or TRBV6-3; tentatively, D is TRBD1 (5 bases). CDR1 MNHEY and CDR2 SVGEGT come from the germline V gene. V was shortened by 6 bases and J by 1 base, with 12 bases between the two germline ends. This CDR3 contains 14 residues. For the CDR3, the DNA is TGTGCCAGCAGCCATCAGGGCCTTAACTATGGCTACACCTTC. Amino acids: CASSHQGLNYGYTF.

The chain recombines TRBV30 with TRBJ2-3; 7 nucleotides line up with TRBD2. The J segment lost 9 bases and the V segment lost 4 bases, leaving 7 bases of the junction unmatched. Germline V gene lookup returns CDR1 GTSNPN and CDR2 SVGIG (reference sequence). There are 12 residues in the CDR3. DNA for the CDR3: TGTGCCTGGACGATCCCCGGGGGGACGCAGTATTTT. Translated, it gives CAWTIPGGTQYF.

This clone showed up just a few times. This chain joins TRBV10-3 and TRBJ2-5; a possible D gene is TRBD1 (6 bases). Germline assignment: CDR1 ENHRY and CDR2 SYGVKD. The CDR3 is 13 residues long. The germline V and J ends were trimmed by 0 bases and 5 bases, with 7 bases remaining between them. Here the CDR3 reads CAISESGAETQYF. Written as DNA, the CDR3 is TGTGCCATCAGTGAGTCGGGGGCGGAGACCCAGTACTTC.

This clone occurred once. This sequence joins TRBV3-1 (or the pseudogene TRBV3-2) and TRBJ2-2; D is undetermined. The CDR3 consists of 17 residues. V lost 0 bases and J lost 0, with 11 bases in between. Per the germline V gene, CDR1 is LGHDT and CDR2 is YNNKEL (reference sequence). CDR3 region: CASSQESHLPNTGELFF. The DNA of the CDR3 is TGTGCCAGCAGCCAAGAATCTCACCTCCCGAACACCGGGGAGCTGTTTTTT.

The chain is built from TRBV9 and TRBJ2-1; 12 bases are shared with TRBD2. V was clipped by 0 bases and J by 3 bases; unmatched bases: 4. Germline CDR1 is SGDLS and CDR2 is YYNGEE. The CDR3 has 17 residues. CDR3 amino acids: CASSVGPLAGGYNEQFF. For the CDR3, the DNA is TGTGCCAGCAGCGTAGGCCCACTAGCGGGAGGCTACAATGAGCAGTTCTTC.

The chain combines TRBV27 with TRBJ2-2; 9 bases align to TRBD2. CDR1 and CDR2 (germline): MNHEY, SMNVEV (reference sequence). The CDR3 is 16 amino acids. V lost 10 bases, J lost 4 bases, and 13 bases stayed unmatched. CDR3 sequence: CATRRGAGGSTGELFF. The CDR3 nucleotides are TGTGCCACCCGTCGAGGAGCGGGAGGCTCCACCGGGGAGCTGTTTTTT.

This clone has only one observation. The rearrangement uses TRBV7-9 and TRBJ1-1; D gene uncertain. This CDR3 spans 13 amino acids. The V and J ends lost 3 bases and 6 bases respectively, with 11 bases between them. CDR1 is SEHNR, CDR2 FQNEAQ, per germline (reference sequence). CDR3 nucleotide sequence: TGTGCCAGCAGCTTGTCCCAAGTCTCTGAAGCTTTCTTT. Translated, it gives CASSLSQVSEAFF.

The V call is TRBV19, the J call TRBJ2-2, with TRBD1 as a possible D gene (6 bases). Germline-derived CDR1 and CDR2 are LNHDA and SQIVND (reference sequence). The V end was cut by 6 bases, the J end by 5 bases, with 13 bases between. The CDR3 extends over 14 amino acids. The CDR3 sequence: CASSQTGRTGELFF. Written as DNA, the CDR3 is TGTGCCAGTAGCCAAACAGGGCGGACCGGGGAGCTGTTTTTT.

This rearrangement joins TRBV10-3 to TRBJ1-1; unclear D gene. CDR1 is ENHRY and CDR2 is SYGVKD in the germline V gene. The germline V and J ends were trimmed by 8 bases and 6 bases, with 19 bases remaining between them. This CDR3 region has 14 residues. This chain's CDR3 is CAIRGETLGAEAFF. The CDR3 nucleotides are TGTGCCATCCGGGGAGAAACACTGGGTGCTGAAGCTTTCTTT.